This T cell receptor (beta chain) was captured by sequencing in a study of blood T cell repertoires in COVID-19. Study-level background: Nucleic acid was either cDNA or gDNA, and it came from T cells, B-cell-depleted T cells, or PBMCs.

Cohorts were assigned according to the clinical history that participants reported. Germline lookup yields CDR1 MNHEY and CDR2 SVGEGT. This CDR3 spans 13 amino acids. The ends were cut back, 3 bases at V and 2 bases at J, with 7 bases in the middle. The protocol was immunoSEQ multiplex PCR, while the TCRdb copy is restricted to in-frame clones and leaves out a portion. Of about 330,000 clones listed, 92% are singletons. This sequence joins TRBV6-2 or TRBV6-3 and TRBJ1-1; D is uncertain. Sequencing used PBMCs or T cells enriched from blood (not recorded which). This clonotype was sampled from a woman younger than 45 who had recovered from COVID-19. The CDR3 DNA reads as TGTGCCAGCAGTTATCGTCTAAACACTGAAGCTTTCTTT. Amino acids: CASSYRLNTEAFF.